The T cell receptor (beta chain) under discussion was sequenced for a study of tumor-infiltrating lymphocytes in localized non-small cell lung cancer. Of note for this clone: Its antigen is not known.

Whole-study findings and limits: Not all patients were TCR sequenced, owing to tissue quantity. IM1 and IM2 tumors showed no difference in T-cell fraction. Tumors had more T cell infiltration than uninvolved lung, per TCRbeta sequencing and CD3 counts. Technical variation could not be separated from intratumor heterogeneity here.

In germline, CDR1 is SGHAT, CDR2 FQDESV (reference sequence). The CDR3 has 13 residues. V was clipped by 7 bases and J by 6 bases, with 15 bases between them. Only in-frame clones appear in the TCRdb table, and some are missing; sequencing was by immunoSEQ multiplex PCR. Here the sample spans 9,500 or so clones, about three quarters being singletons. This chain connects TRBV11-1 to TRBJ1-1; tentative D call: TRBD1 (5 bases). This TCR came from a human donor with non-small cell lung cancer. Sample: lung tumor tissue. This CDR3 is CASKEPGVSEAFF. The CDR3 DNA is TGTGCCAGCAAAGAACCGGGGGTCTCTGAAGCTTTCTTT.